The 7 T cell receptor beta chains below were found in one sample sequenced in a study of vaccination and CD4 T cells after COVID-19. These receptors have no identified antigens. Sequencing of the DNA from cultured CD4+ T cells was carried out with the Oncomine TCR Beta short-read assay. TCRdb re-analysed the PCR reads in MiXCR, keeping a single row per CDR3 protein. This sample has approximately 15,000 distinct CDR3 sequences, with roughly 54% found just once. Treatment of the sample: roughly 10-day PBMC culture with coronavirus spike peptide pools or control peptides (ViraFEST assay). The sample here was CD4+ T cells from blood, cultured in vitro, taken before SARS-CoV-2 vaccination. The receptor set was obtained from a human donor who had recovered from COVID-19.

V and J are TRBV11-2 and TRBJ2-5; TRBD1 matches at 10 bases. Germline V lookup: CDR1 SGHAT, CDR2 FQNNGV. This CDR3 is built from 15 residues. V lost 6 bases to trimming and J lost 2 bases; unmatched junction nucleotides: 6. The CDR3 DNA sequence: TGTGCCAGCAGTCGGGACAGGGGAAATCAAGAGACCCAGTACTTC. This encodes CASSRDRGNQETQYF.

This clonotype showed up just a few times. The CDR3 loop is CASSATRTRTFF. The CDR3 DNA reads TGTGCCAGCAGTGCCACCCGGACGAGAACTTTCTTT. The rearrangement links TRBV28 to TRBJ1-1; D is unresolved. The CDR3 spans 12 residues. The ends were cut back, 5 bases at V and 12 bases at J, with 16 bases in the middle. CDR1 and CDR2 (germline): MDHEN, SYDVKM.

The V gene is TRBV7-9, the J gene TRBJ1-6, with D unresolved. V was pared by 5 bases and J by 8 bases, with 13 bases between. The CDR3 totals 14 residues. The germline gives CDR1 SEHNR, CDR2 FQNEAQ (reference sequence). CDR3 in amino acids: CASSPYTLHSPLHF. CDR3 DNA sequence: TGTGCCAGCAGCCCCTACACACTCCATTCACCCCTCCACTTT.

The chain combines TRBV7-9 with TRBJ2-4; D call uncertain. Germline loops: CDR1 SEHNR, CDR2 FQNEAQ (reference sequence). The CDR3 has 12 residues. Trimming removed 3 bases at V and 3 bases at J, with 3 bases between. CDR3 protein: CASSLVKNIQYF. CDR3 in DNA: TGTGCCAGCAGCTTGGTCAAAAACATTCAGTACTTC. Variable domain in full (rest from reference TRBV7-9 and TRBJ2-4): DTGVSQNPRHKITKRGQNVTFRCDPISEHNRLYWYRQTLGQGPEFLTYFQNEAQLEKSRLLSDRFSAERPKGSFSTLEIQRTEQGDSAMYLCASSLVKNIQYFGAGTRLSVL.

This chain connects TRBV7-9 to TRBJ2-2; D is undetermined. There are 14 residues in the CDR3. The V gene lost 4 bases and the J gene lost 0 bases, with 6 bases spanning the gap. Looked up from germline, CDR1 is SEHNR and CDR2 is FQNEAQ (reference sequence). This chain's CDR3 is CASSSRTNTGELFF. The CDR3 DNA reads as TGTGCCAGCAGCTCTCGCACGAACACCGGGGAGCTGTTTTTT.

A few counts support this clonotype. J is TRBJ2-5 and V is TRBV24-1; D not resolved. Deletions cut 0 bases from V and 4 bases from J, with 8 bases between. CDR3 length: 14 amino acids. CDR1 and CDR2 (germline): KGHDR, SFDVKD. CDR3 in DNA: TGTGCCACCAGTGATTTGTTCCGACCAGAGACCCAGTACTTC. Protein product: CATSDLFRPETQYF.

This clonotype was picked up a small number of times. This chain uses TRBV7-9 with TRBJ1-1; tentative D call: TRBD1 (6 bases). The CDR3 covers 14 residues. Trimming removed 3 bases from V and 1 base from J, with 9 bases in between. Germline V gene sequence: CDR1 SEHNR, CDR2 FQNEAQ (reference sequence). The CDR3 coding sequence is TGTGCCAGCAGCTTCCGGACAGAGAACACTGAAGCTTTCTTT. Encoded protein: CASSFRTENTEAFF.